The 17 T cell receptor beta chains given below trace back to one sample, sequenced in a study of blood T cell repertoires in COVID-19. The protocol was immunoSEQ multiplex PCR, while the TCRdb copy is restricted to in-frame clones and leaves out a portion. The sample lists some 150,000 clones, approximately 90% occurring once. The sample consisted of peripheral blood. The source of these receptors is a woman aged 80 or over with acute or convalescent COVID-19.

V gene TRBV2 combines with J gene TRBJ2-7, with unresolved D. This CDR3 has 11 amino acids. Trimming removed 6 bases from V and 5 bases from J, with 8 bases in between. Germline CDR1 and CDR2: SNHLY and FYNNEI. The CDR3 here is CASRRLHEQYF. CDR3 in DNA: TGTGCCAGCAGGCGACTCCACGAGCAGTACTTC.

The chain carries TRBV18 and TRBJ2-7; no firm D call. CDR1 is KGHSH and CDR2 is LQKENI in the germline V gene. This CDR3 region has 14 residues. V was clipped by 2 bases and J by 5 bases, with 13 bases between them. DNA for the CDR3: TGTGCCAGCTCACCATTAGCAGAGTCCCACGAGCAGTACTTC. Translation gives CASSPLAESHEQYF.

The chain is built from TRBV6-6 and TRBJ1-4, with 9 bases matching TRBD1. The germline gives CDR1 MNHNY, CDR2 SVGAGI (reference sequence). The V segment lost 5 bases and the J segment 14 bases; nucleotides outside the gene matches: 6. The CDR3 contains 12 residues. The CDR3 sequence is CASSTTGTGLFF. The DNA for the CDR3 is TGTGCCAGCAGTACAACCGGGACAGGGCTGTTTTTT.

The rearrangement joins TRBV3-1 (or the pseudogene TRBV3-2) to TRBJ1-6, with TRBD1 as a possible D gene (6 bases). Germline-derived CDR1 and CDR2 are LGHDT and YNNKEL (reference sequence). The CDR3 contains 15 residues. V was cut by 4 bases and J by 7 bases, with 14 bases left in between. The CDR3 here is CASSPRGGFNSPLHF. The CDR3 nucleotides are TGTGCCAGCAGCCCGCGAGGGGGTTTCAATTCACCCCTCCACTTT.

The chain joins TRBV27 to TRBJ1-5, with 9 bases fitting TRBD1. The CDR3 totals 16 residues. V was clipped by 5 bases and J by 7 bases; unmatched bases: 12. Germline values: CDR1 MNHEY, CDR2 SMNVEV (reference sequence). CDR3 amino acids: CASSPLRTGVNQPQHF. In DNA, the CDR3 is TGTGCCAGCAGTCCGCTCAGGACAGGGGTAAACCAGCCCCAGCATTTT.

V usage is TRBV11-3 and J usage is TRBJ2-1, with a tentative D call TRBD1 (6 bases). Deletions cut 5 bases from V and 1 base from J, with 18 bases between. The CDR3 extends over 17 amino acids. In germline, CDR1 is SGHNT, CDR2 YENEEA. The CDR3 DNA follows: TGTGCCAGCAGCAGTCCCACAGGGAAGGGATCCTACAATGAGCAGTTCTTC. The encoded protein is CASSSPTGKGSYNEQFF.

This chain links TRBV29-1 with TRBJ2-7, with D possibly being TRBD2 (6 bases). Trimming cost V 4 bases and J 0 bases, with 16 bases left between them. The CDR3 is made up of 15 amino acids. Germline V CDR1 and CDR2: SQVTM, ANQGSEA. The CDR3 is CSVGIRQGGSYEQYF. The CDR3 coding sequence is TGCAGCGTTGGAATCCGGCAGGGAGGCTCCTACGAGCAGTACTTC.

The CDR3 nucleotides are TGTGCCACCACCACGGGGACCTACAATGAGCAGTTCTTC. Translating gives CATTTGTYNEQFF. J is TRBJ2-1 and V is TRBV10-3, with D possibly being TRBD2 (5 bases). CDR1 and CDR2 from the germline V gene are ENHRY and SYGVKD. This CDR3 is 13 amino acids long. V was cut by 10 bases and J by 2 bases, with 12 bases left in between.

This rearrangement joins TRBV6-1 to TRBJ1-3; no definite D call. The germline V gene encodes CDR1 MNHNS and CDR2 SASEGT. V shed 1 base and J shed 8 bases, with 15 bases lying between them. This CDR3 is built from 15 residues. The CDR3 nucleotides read TGTGCCAGCAGTGAAGTCAGGCCCGGTGGGTACACCATATATTTT. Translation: CASSEVRPGGYTIYF.

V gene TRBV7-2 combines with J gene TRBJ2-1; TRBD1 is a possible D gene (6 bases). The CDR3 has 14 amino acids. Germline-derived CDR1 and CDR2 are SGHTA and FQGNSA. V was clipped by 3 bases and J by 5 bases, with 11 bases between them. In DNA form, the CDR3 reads TGTGCCAGCAGCTTTGACAGGTGGGACAATGAGCAGTTCTTC. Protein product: CASSFDRWDNEQFF. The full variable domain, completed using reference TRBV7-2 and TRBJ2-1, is GAGVSQSPSNKVTEKGKDVELRCDPISGHTALYWYRQSLGQGLEFLIYFQGNSAPDKSGLPSDRFSAERTGGSVSTLTIQRTQQEDSAVYLCASSFDRWDNEQFFGPGTRLTVL.

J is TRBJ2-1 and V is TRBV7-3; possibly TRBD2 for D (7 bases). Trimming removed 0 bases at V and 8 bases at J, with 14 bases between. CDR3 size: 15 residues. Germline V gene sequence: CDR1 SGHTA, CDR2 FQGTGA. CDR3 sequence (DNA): TGTGCCAGCAGCTTAACGGCGGGGGCCGCAGATGAGCAGTTCTTC. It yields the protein CASSLTAGAADEQFF.

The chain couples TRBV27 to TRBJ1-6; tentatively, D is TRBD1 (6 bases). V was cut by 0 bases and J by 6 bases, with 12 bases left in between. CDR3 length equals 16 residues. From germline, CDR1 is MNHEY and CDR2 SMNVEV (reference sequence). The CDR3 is CASSLSGGAPNSPLHF. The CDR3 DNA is TGTGCCAGCAGTTTATCGGGGGGGGCGCCTAATTCACCCCTCCACTTT.

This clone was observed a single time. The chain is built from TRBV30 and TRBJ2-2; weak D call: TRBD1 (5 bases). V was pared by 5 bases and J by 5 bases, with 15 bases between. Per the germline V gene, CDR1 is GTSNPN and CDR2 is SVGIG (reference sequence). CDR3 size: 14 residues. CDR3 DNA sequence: TGTGCCTGGTTAAATACTTGGACAACCGGGGAGCTGTTTTTT. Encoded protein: CAWLNTWTTGELFF. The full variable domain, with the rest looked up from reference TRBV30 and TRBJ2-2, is SQTIHQWPATLVQPVGSPLSLECTVEGTSNPNLYWYRQAAGRGLQLLFYSVGIGQISSEVPQNLSASRPQDRQFILSSKKLLLSDSGFYLCAWLNTWTTGELFFGEGSRLTVL.

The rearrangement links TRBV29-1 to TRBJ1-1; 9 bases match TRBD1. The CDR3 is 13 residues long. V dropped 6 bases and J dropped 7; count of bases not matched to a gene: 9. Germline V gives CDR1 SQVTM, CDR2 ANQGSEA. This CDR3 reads CSVDRDRVSEAFF. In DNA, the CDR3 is TGCAGCGTAGACCGGGACAGGGTGAGTGAAGCTTTCTTT.

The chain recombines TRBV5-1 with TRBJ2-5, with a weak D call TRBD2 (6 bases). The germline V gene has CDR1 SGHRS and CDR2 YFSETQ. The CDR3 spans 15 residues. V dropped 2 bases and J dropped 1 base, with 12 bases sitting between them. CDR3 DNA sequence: TGCGCCAGCAGCTTTGGAGGGGCCTTCCAAGAGACCCAGTACTTC. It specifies CASSFGGAFQETQYF.

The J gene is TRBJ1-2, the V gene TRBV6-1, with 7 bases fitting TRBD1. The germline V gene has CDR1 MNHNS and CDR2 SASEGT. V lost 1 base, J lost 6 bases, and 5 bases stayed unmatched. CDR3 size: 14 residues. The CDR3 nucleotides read TGTGCCAGCAGTGAAGGAGGGGGCTGGGATGGCTACACCTTC. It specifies CASSEGGGWDGYTF.

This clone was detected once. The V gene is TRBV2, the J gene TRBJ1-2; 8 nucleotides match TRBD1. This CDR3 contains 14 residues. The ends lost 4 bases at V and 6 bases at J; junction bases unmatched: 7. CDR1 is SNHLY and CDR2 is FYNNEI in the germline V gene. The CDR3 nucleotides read TGTGCCAGCAGTGCGGGACAGGTCTGGGATGGCTACACCTTC. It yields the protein CASSAGQVWDGYTF.